The rows below give T cell receptor beta chains drawn from one sample of a study of T cell changes during pregnancy in multiple sclerosis. Assay used: immunoSEQ multiplex PCR; TCRdb lists only in-frame clones, some missing. In the table there are about 60,000 clones, around 96% of which are singletons. This sample comprised CD8+ T cells from peripheral blood mononuclear cells, obtained after pregnancy. These receptors all stem from a female donor with multiple sclerosis, enrolled in a pregnancy study. The CDR3 runs from the conserved cysteine through the conserved F or W. Each record gives: V gene, CDR3 length, D gene, clone size, J gene, CDR3 DNA, CDR3 protein. A D gene is named only where the DNA matches it firmly. Clone size is shown for a subset of rows, as once, few, many or a class of expanded clone.

>TRBV14|20|-|-|TRBJ2-7
TGTGCCAGCAGCATTACCAAGATCGATAACCTGCAGGGGAAGGGCTACGAGCAGTACTTC
CASSITKIDNLQGKGYEQYF
>TRBV9|10|-|-|TRBJ2-3
TGTGCCAGCGGTGGCGGTACGCAGTATTTT
CASGGGTQYF
>TRBV6-5|13|-|-|TRBJ1-2
TGTGCCAGCAGTTACCATTCCGCGGATGGCTACACCTTC
CASSYHSADGYTF
>TRBV7-9|11|-|-|TRBJ2-4
TGTGCCAGCAGCCCCGGACGGAGGAGGTACTTC
CASSPGRRRYF
>TRBV7-8|17|TRBD2|-|TRBJ2-1
TGTGCCAGCAGCTTCAAAATAGCGGGACCCTCCTACAATGAGCAGTTCTTC
CASSFKIAGPSYNEQFF
>TRBV5-6|16|-|-|TRBJ2-1
TGTGCCAGCAGCTGGGAGGGGGACAGGTACCTAAATGAGCAGTTCTTC
CASSWEGDRYLNEQFF
>TRBV2|15|TRBD1|once|TRBJ1-5
TGTGCCAGCAGACTAGGGACAGTGGACAATCAGCCCCAGCATTTT
CASRLGTVDNQPQHF
>TRBV27|15|TRBD1|-|TRBJ2-3
TGTGCCAGCAGTTTCCTCTCCGGGACAGCAGATACGCAGTATTTT
CASSFLSGTADTQYF
>TRBV5-6|18|-|-|TRBJ2-3
TGTGCCAGCAGCTTGGCCAGGACGCGGGGCGCAATCCTAGATACGCAGTATTTT
CASSLARTRGAILDTQYF
>TRBV5-1|16|TRBD2|-|TRBJ2-2
TGCGCCAGCAGCCAAGGACTAGCGGGACTCACCGGGGAGCTGTTTTTT
CASSQGLAGLTGELFF
>TRBV4-1|17|-|once|TRBJ2-7
TGCGCCAGCAGTATTCTTTGGAGCACGAAATACCCCTACGAGCAGTACTTC
CASSILWSTKYPYEQYF
>TRBV19|14|-|-|TRBJ1-5
TGTGCCAGTAGTACCGACCCGGGGAGCCAGCCCCAGCATTTT
CASSTDPGSQPQHF
>TRBV2|18|-|once|TRBJ1-3
TGTGCCAGCAGTGAAATGCGGACAGATCAGAATTCGGGAAACACCATATATTTT
CASSEMRTDQNSGNTIYF
>TRBV19|17|TRBD2|-|TRBJ2-1
TGTGCCAGTAGTCCCCAGGGTAGCGGGAGTGTCTACAATGAGCAGTTCTTC
CASSPQGSGSVYNEQFF
>TRBV4-2|14|-|-|TRBJ2-1
TGTGCCAGCAGCCAAGAATGGGAGGCCCTCGAGCAGTTCTTC
CASSQEWEALEQFF
>TRBV9|14|-|-|TRBJ2-7
TGTGCCAGCAGCGTAGGCGGCAGTTCCTACGAGCAGTACTTC
CASSVGGSSYEQYF
>TRBV27|12|-|-|TRBJ2-7
TGTGCCAGCAGTCCCTCGGGGGTCGAGCAGTACTTC
CASSPSGVEQYF
>TRBV7-9|15|TRBD1|-|TRBJ2-1
TGTGCCAGCAGGGTTGACAGGGGTGTCCGCAATGAGCAGTTCTTC
CASRVDRGVRNEQFF
>TRBV19|15|-|-|TRBJ1-1
TGTGCCAGTAAAACGATCGACTCGATGAACACTGAAGCTTTCTTT
CASKTIDSMNTEAFF
>TRBV28|15|-|-|TRBJ2-7
TGTGCCAGCAGTCCGATGGACCAGCGGGTAAAGGAGCGATCCTTC
CASSPMDQRVKERSF
>TRBV27|16|-|-|TRBJ2-3
TGTGCCAGCAAGTCCGAGTTGGACACCTTCACAGATACGCAGTATTTT
CASKSELDTFTDTQYF
>TRBV19|11|-|-|TRBJ1-1
TGTGCCAGTTCCGGACTGTCCGAAGCTTTCTTT
CASSGLSEAFF
>TRBV28|16|-|-|TRBJ1-1
TGTGCCAGCAGTCTAGGGTCACTAGGATCGAACGCTGAAGCTTTCTTT
CASSLGSLGSNAEAFF
>TRBV27|13|-|-|TRBJ1-1
TGTGCCAGCAGTTTATGGTCGGGGACTGAAGCTTTCTTT
CASSLWSGTEAFF
>TRBV6-6|14|TRBD1|-|TRBJ2-7
TGTGCCAGCAGTACACCGGGACAGGGCTACGAGCAGTACTTC
CASSTPGQGYEQYF
>TRBV5-1|13|-|-|TRBJ2-2
TGCGCCAGCAGCTTACAGGCCGCCGGGGAGCTGTTTTTT
CASSLQAAGELFF
>TRBV29-1|15|-|-|TRBJ1-2
TGCAGCGTCACAATTTACACAGGGCCAAACTATGGCTACACCTTC
CSVTIYTGPNYGYTF
>TRBV11-2|18|TRBD2|-|TRBJ2-1
TGTGCCAGCAGCCCAGGGACTAGCGGGAGTTGGTCCTACAATGAGCAGTTCTTC
CASSPGTSGSWSYNEQFF
>TRBV10-3|13|-|-|TRBJ2-7
TGTGCCATCAGTGAAGCAAGCGTGGTCGAGCAGTACTTC
CAISEASVVEQYF
>TRBV9|15|-|-|TRBJ1-6
TGTGCCAGCAGCGTATATCCAGGGCGGGAATCACCCCTCCACTTT
CASSVYPGRESPLHF
>TRBV7-8|13|-|-|TRBJ2-7
TGTGCCAGCAGCTTGGCCGCTAGCTACGAGCAGTACTTC
CASSLAASYEQYF
>TRBV21-1|13|-|-|TRBJ2-7
TGTGCCAGCAGCACGAGGGAGTCGTACGAGCAGTACTTC
CASSTRESYEQYF
>TRBV7-3|15|-|-|TRBJ2-3
TGTGCCAGCAGCTTAATCCCGGGAGCGGCAGATACGCAGTATTTT
CASSLIPGAADTQYF
>TRBV4-3|18|TRBD2|-|TRBJ2-1
TGCGCCAGCAGCCAGGAGTACGGTAGCGGGAGCGGCTACAATGAGCAGTTCTTC
CASSQEYGSGSGYNEQFF
>TRBV27|15|TRBD2|-|TRBJ2-1
TGTGCCAGCAGTGAAATAGCGGGAGCCTACAATGAGCAGTTCTTC
CASSEIAGAYNEQFF